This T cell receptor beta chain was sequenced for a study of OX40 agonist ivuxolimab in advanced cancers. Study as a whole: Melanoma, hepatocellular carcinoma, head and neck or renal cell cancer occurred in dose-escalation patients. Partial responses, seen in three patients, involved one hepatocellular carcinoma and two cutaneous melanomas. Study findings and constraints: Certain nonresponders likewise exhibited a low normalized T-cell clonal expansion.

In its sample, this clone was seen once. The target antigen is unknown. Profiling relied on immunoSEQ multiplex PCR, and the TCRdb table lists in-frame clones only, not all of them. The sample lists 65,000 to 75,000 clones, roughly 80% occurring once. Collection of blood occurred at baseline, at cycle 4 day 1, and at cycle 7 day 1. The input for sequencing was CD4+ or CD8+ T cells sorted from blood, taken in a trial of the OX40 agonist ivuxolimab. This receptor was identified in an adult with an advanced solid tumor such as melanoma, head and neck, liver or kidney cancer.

The CDR3 region is CASSFSTGNNEKLFF. CDR3 bases: TGTGCCAGCAGCTTTTCCACAGGGAATAATGAAAAACTGTTTTTT. This chain links TRBV5-6 with TRBJ1-4, with D maybe TRBD1 (6 bases). The CDR3 extends over 15 amino acids. The germline CDR1 and CDR2 sequences are SGHDT and YYEEEE. Trimming took 2 bases from V and 4 from J, leaving 12 bases between them.